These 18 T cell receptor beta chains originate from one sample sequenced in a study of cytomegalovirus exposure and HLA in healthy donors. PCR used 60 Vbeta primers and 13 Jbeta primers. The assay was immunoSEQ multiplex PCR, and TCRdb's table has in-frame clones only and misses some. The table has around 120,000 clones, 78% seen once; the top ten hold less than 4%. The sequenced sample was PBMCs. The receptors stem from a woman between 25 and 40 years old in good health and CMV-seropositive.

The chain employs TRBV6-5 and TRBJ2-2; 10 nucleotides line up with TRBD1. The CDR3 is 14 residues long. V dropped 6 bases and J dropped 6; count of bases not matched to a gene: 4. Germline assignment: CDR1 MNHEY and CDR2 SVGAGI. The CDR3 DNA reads TGTGCCAGCAGGACAGGGGGCGCCTCCGGGGAGCTGTTTTTT. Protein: CASRTGGASGELFF.

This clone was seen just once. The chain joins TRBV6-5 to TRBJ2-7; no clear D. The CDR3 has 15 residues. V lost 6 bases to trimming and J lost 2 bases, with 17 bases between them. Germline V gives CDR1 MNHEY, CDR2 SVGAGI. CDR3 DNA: TGTGCCAGCAGCCCTACCCCTGGCGGTCCCTACGAGCAGTACTTC. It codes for CASSPTPGGPYEQYF.

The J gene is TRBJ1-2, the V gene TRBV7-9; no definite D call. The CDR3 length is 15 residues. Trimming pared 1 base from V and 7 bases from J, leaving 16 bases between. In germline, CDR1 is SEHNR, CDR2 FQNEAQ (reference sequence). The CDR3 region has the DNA TGTGCCAGCAGCTTAGAGCCGGGAGCCCAGTCTGGCTACACCTTC. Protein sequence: CASSLEPGAQSGYTF.

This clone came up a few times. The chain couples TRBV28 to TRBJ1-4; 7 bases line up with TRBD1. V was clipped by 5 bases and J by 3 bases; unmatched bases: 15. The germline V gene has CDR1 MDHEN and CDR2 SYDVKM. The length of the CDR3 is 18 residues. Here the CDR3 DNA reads TGTGCCAGCAGTACGGTACACCCGACAGGGAGGTCTAATGAAAAACTGTTTTTT. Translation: CASSTVHPTGRSNEKLFF.

CDR3: CASSETGYEQFF. Written as DNA, the CDR3 is TGTGCCAGCAGCGAGACAGGGTATGAGCAGTTCTTC. The rearrangement uses TRBV7-3 and TRBJ2-1; 7 positions agree with TRBD1. This CDR3 has 12 residues. The V gene's germline CDR1 is SGHTA and CDR2 FQGTGA. Trimming cost V 5 bases and J 8 bases; bases outside gene matches: 3.

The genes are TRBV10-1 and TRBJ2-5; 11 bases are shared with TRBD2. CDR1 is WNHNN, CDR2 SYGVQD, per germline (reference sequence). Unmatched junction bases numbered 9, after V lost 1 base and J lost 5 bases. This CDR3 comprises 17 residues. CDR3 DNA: TGCGCCAGCAGTGAGTGCCCGACTAGCGGGGAGGATGAGACCCAGTACTTC. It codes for CASSECPTSGEDETQYF.

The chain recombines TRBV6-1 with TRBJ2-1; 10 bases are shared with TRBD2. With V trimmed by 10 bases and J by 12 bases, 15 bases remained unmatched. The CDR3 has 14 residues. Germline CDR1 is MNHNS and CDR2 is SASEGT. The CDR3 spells CATDYLAGEKGQFF. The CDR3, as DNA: TGTGCCACCGACTATCTAGCGGGAGAAAAAGGGCAGTTCTTC.

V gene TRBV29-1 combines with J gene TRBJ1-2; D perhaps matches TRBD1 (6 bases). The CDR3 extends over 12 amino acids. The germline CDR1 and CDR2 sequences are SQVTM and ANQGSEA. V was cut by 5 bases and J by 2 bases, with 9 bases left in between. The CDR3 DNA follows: TGCAGCGTTCCCCAGGGGAACTATGGCTACACCTTC. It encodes CSVPQGNYGYTF. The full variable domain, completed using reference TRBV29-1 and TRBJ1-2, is SAVISQKPSRDICQRGTSLTIQCQVDSQVTMMFWYRQQPGQSLTLIATANQGSEATYESGFVIDKFPISRPNLTFSTLTVSNMSPEDSSIYLCSVPQGNYGYTFGSGTRLTVV.

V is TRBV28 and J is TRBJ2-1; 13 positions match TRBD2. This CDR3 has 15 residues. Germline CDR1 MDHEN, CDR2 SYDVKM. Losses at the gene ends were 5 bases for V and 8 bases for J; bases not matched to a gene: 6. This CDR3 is CASSRLGLAGHEQFF. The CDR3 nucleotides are TGTGCCAGCAGTCGCCTGGGACTAGCGGGGCATGAGCAGTTCTTC.

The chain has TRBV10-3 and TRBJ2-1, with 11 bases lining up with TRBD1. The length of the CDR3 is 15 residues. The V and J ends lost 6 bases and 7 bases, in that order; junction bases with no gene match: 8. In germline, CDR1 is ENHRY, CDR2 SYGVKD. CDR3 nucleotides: TGTGCCATCAGCCCCGGACAGGGGGCTATGAATGAGCAGTTCTTC. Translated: CAISPGQGAMNEQFF.

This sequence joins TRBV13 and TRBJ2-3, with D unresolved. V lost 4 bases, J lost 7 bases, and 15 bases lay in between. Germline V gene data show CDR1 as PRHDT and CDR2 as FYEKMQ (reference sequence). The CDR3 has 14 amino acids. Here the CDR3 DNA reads TGTGCCAGCAGCTCCCCCTCGGGTGCCTATACGCAGTATTTT. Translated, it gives CASSSPSGAYTQYF.

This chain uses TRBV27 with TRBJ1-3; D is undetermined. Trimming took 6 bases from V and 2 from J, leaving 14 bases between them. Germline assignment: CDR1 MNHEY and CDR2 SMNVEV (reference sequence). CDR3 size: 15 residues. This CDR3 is CASSLQYFPGNTIYF. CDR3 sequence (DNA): TGTGCCAGCAGCCTGCAGTATTTTCCTGGAAACACCATATATTTT.

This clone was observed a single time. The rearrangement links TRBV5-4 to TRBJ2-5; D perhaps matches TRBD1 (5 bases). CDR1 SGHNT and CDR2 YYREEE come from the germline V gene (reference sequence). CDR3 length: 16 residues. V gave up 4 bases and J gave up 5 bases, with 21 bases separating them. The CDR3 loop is CASSPTVGEGAETQYF. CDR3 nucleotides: TGTGCCAGCAGCCCCACAGTAGGGGAAGGGGCGGAGACCCAGTACTTC.

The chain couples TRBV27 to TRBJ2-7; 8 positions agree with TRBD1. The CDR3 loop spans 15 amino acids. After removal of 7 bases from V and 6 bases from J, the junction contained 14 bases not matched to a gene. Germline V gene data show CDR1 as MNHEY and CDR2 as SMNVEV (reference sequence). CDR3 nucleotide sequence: TGTGCCAGCAAATCGACAGGGGCCGGACCGGGCGAGCAGTACTTC. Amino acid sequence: CASKSTGAGPGEQYF.

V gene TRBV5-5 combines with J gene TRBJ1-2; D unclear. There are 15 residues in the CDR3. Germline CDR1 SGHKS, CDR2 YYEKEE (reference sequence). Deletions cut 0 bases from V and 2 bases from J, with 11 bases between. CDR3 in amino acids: CASSLEVGQNYGYTF. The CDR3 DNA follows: TGTGCCAGCAGCTTGGAGGTTGGGCAGAACTATGGCTACACCTTC.

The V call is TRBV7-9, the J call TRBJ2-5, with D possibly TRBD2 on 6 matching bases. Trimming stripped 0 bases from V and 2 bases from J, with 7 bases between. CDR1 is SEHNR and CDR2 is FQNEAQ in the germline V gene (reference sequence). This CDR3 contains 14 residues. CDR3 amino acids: CASSLAGRQETQYF. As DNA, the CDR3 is TGTGCCAGCAGCTTAGCCGGGAGACAAGAGACCCAGTACTTC.

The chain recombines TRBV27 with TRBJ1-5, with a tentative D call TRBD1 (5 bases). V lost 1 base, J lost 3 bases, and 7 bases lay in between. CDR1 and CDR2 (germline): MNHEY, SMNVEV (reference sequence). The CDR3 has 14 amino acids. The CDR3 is CASSLLGHNQPQHF. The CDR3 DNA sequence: TGTGCCAGCAGTTTATTGGGGCACAATCAGCCCCAGCATTTT.

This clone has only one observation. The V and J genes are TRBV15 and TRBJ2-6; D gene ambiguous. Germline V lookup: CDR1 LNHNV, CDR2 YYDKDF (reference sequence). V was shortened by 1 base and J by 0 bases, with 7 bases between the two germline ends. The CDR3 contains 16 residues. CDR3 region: CATSRASGSGANVLTF. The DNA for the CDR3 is TGTGCCACCAGCAGAGCGTCGGGCTCTGGGGCCAACGTCCTGACTTTC. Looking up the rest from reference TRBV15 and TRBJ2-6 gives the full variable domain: DAMVIQNPRYQVTQFGKPVTLSCSQTLNHNVMYWYQQKSSQAPKLLFHYYDKDFNNEADTPDNFQSRRPNTSFCFLDIRSPGLGDTAMYLCATSRASGSGANVLTFGAGSRLTVL.